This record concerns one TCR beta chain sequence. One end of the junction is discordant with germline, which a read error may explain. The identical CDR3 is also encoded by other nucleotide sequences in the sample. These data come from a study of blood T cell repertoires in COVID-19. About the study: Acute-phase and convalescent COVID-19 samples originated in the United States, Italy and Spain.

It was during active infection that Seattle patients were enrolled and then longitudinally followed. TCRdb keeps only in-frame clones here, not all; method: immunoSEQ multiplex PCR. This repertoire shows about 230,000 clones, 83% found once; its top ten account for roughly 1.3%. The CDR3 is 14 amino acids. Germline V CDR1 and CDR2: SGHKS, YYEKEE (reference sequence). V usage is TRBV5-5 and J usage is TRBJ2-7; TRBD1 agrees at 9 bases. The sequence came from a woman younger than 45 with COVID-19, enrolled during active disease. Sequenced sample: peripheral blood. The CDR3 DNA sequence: TGTGCCAGCAGCTCCACAGGGGGCCCATACGAGCAATACTTC. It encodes CASSSTGGPYEQYF.